The present entry profiles one TCR beta chain with its context. Unique molecular identifiers were present on cDNA, and template switching added a universal primer site. TCRdb reanalysed the 5' RACE reads using MiXCR and keeps one entry per CDR3 protein. The data show 1,800,000 or so distinct CDR3 sequences, 25% to 35% seen once. These data originate in a study of identical twins. CDR3 length equals 16 residues. With V trimmed by 4 bases and J by 6 bases, 4 bases remained unmatched. Per germline, CDR1 MDHEN and CDR2 SYDVKM. This TCR was sampled from a newborn girl in good health. The sample consisted of cord blood. The rearrangement uses TRBV28 and TRBJ2-2; 14 bases are a match to TRBD2. CDR3 sequence: CASSSSTSGRAGELFF. The DNA of the CDR3 is TGTGCCAGCAGTTCCTCGACTAGCGGGAGGGCCGGGGAGCTGTTTTTT.